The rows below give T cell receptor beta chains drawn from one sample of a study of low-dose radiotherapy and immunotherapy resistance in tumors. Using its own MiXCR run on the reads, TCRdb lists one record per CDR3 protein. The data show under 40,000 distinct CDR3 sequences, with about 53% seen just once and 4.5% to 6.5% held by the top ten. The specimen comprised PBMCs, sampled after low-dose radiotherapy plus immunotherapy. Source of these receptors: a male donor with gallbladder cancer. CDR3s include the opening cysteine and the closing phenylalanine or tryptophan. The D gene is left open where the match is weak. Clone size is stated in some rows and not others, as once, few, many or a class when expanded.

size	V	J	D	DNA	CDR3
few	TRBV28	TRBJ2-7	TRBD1	TGTGCCAGCAGTTTAGAATTGGGACAGGGATCCTACGAGCAGTACTTC	CASSLELGQGSYEQYF
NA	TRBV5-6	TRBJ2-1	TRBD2	TGTGCCAGCAGCTTGCGGGGACTAACCTCCACACCTGAGCAGTTCTTC	CASSLRGLTSTPEQFF
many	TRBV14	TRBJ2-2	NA	TGTGCCAGCAGCCAACAGACAGCTACGAACACCGGGGAGCTGTTTTTT	CASSQQTATNTGELFF
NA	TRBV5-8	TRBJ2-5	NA	TGTGCCAGCAGCTTGGCTCGGACGGCGGCCCGGGCCCAGTACTTC	CASSLARTAARAQYF
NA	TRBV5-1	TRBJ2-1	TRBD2	TGCGCCAGCAGCTTGGGTCCAACTAGCGGGAAGGGCAATGAGCAGTTCTTC	CASSLGPTSGKGNEQFF
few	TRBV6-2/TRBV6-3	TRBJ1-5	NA	TGTGCCAGCAGTTGGGGGGAGGAGGACGCCCAGCATTTT	CASSWGEEDAQHF
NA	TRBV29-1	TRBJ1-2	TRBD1	TGCGGAGATCAAAGACAGGGGGCAGGTGGCTACACCTTC	CGDQRQGAGGYTF
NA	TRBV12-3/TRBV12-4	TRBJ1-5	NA	TGTGCCAGCAGTTTAACGGCCAATCAGAATCAGCCCCAGCATTTT	CASSLTANQNQPQHF
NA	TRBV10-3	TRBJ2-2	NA	TGTGCCATCACTGGGGGGTTGAACACCGGGGAGCTGTTTTTT	CAITGGLNTGELFF
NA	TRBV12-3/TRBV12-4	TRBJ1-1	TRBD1	TGTGCCAGCACCCCCGGACAGGGGGCGCGTGGGACTGAAGCTTTCTTT	CASTPGQGARGTEAFF
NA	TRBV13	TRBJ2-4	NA	TGTGCCAGCAGCTTGGCAGGGAACCTAGCCAAAAACATTCAGTACTTC	CASSLAGNLAKNIQYF
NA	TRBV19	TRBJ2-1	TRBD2	TGTGCCAGTAGACGACTAGCGGGGGGTTACAATGAGCAGTTCTTC	CASRRLAGGYNEQFF
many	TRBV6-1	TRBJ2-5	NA	TGTGCCAGCAGTGAGGCATCGACCCAGTACTTC	CASSEASTQYF
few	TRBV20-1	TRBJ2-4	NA	TGCAGTGCGGGGATAAGTAAGGACATTCAGTACTTC	CSAGISKDIQYF
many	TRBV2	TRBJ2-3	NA	TGTGCCAGCAGTGAAGGGCTAGCCGGAGATACGCAGTATTTT	CASSEGLAGDTQYF
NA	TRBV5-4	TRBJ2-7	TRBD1	TGTGCCAGCAGCTTGGCAGGCAGGGGGTTCTACGAGCAGTACTTC	CASSLAGRGFYEQYF
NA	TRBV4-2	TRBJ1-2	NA	TGTGCCAGCAGCCAAGGGACAGTTAACTATGGCTACACCTTC	CASSQGTVNYGYTF
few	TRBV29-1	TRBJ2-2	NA	TGCAGCGTTGACCAGGTGAACACCGGGGAGCTGTTTTTT	CSVDQVNTGELFF
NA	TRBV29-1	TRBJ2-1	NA	TGCAGCGTTGGTCACAATGAGCAGTTCTTC	CSVGHNEQFF
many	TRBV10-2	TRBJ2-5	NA	TGCGCCAGCACCGACTGGCAGACCCAGTACTTC	CASTDWQTQYF
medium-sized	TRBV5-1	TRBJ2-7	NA	TGCGCCAGCAGTAACGACCGCCGCTCCTACGAGCAGTACTTC	CASSNDRRSYEQYF
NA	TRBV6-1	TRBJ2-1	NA	TGTGCCAGCAGTGAAGGTAGCTTCGGTGAGCAGTTCTTC	CASSEGSFGEQFF
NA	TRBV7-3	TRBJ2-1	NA	TGTGCCAGCAGCTTCCGGCCTAACTACAATGAGCAGTTCTTC	CASSFRPNYNEQFF
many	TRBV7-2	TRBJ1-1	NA	TGTGCCAGCAGCTTAGCTGTGGGAGAGAACACTGAAGCTTTCTTT	CASSLAVGENTEAFF
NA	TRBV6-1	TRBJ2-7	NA	TGTGCCAGCAGTGTGGGGCCATGGGAGCAGTACTTC	CASSVGPWEQYF
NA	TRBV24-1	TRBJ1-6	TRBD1	TGTGCCACCAGTGACCCGGTCCCGGGACAGGAGCCGCTCTATAATTCACCCCTCCACTTT	CATSDPVPGQEPLYNSPLHF
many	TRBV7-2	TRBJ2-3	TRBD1	TGTGCCAGCAGCTCTGGACAGGGAGGAAGTATACGGAATACGCAGTATTTT	CASSSGQGGSIRNTQYF
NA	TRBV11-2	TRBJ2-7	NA	TGTGCCAGCAGTACAGCCCCCAGGGTCTACGAGCAGTACTTC	CASSTAPRVYEQYF
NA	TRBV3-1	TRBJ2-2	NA	TGTGCCAGCAGCCCTAGACAGCCGAACACCGGGGAGCTGTTTTTT	CASSPRQPNTGELFF
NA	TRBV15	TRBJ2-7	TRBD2	TGTGCCACCAGCAGAACTCCCGGGACTAGCCCTATCTACGAGCAGTACTTC	CATSRTPGTSPIYEQYF
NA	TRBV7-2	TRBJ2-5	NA	TGTGCCAGCAGCTTAGGAGGGGGGCCGAAAGAGACCCAGTACTTC	CASSLGGGPKETQYF
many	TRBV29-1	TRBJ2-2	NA	TGCAGCGTTGGGCATACCACCGGGGAGCTGTTTTTT	CSVGHTTGELFF
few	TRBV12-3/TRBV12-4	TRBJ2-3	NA	TGTGCCAGCAGCCTCCTAGCGACAGATACGCAGTATTTT	CASSLLATDTQYF
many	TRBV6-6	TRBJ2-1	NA	TGTGCCAGCAGTTACTTCACGAATGAGCAGTTCTTC	CASSYFTNEQFF
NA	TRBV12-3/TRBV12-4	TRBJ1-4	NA	TGTGCCAGCAGTCCCTGGGGGGCCTCTAATGAAAAACTGTTTTTT	CASSPWGASNEKLFF
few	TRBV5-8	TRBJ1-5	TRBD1	TGTGCCAGCAGCAGCGGGACAGCGCCGCTTTTGCCCCAGCATTTT	CASSSGTAPLLPQHF
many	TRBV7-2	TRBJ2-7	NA	TGTGCCAGCAGCTTAGTGCAGGGAGCCTACGAGCAGTACTTC	CASSLVQGAYEQYF
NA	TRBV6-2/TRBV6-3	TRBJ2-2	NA	TGTGCCAGTTCGGACACCCCCACCGGGGAGCTGTTTTTT	CASSDTPTGELFF
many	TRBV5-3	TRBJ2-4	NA	TGTGCCAGCAGCTTAGCGGAGGCACATTCCAAAAACATTCAGTACTTC	CASSLAEAHSKNIQYF
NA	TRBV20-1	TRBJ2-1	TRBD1	TGCAGTGCTGAAACAGGGGGCATTATGGATGAGCAGTTCTTC	CSAETGGIMDEQFF